This T cell receptor beta chain is drawn from a study of response to subunit inactivated influenza vaccine. Regarding the study as a whole: After each seasonal influenza vaccination, few new T cells are recruited, the authors suggested.

This clonotype was counted a few times. Antigen: not known. TCRdb reanalysed the RT-PCR reads using MiXCR and keeps one entry per CDR3 protein. The sample records about 520,000 distinct CDR3 sequences, roughly 7.9% being singletons. This CDR3 is built from 15 residues. Trimming cost V 0 bases and J 7 bases, with 12 bases left between them. Germline CDR1 reads LGHNA; CDR2 reads YNFKEQ. The receptor comes from a man aged 50-75 years who received an inactivated influenza vaccine. The chain uses TRBV4-2 and TRBJ2-2; D is perhaps TRBD1 (6 bases). Sequencing used PBMCs from blood, obtained less than 30 months after vaccination. The DNA of the CDR3 is TGTGCCAGCAGCCAAGATTTACAGGGCCACGGGGAGCTGTTTTTT. Protein: CASSQDLQGHGELFF.